The entry below describes one TCR beta chain. The antigen remains undetermined. The CDR3 is 17 amino acids. Per the germline V gene, CDR1 is SGHTA and CDR2 is FQGNSA. The junction had 9 bases not matched to a gene; V was cut back by 3 bases and J by 1 base. This specimen belongs to a study of T cells in tumors after PD-1 blockade. At the level of the study: Patients received pembrolizumab 200 mg every 3 weeks or cemiplimab 350 mg every 2 weeks. Some patients also took daily vismodegib 150 mg during anti-PD-1 treatment. Mean per blood sample: 113,528 templates (about 21,000-290,000), approximately 37,000 unique clonotypes.

Sequenced by immunoSEQ multiplex PCR; TCRdb stores in-frame clones only, minus some. The table has 13,000 to 15,000 clones, roughly 87% seen once. Overall study findings and caveats: Peripheral recruitment is suggested, as some novel exhausted tumor clones were in pre-treatment blood.

The sequence derives from a human donor with basal cell carcinoma. The rearrangement links TRBV7-2 to TRBJ2-1; 7 bases are a match to TRBD2. The sequencing used PBMCs, collected after anti-PD-1 treatment. CDR3 loop: CASSFPLAGKSYNEQFF. CDR3 bases: TGTGCCAGCAGCTTCCCTTTAGCGGGCAAGTCCTACAATGAGCAGTTCTTC.